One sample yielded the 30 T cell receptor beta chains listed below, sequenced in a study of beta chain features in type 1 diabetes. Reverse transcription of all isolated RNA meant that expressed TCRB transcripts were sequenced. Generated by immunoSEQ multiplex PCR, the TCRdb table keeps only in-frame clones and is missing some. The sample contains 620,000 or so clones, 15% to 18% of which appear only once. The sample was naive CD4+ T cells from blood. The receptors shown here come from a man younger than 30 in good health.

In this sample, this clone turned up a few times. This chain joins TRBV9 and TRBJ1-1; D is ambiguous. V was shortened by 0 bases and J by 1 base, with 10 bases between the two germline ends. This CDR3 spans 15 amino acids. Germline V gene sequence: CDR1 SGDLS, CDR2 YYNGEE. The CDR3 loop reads CASSVEPTGNTEAFF. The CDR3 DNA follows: TGTGCCAGCAGCGTAGAGCCAACGGGGAACACTGAAGCTTTCTTT. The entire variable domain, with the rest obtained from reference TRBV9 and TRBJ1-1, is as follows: DSGVTQTPKHLITATGQRVTLRCSPRSGDLSVYWYQQSLDQGLQFLIQYYNGEERAKGNILERFSAQQFPDLHSELNLSSLELGDSALYFCASSVEPTGNTEAFFGQGTRLTVV.

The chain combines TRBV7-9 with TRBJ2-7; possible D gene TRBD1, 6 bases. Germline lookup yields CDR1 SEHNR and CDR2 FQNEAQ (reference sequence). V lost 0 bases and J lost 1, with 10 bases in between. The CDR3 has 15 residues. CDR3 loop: CASSLADRPSYEQYF. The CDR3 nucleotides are TGTGCCAGCAGCTTAGCAGACAGGCCGTCCTACGAGCAGTACTTC. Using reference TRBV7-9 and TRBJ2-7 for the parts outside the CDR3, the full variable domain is DTGVSQNPRHKITKRGQNVTFRCDPISEHNRLYWYRQTLGQGPEFLTYFQNEAQLEKSRLLSDRFSAERPKGSFSTLEIQRTEQGDSAMYLCASSLADRPSYEQYFGPGTRLTVT.

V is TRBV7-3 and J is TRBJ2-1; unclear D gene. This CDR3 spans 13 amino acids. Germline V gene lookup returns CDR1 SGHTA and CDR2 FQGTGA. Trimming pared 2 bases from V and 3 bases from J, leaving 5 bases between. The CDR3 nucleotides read TGTGCCAGCAGCTTACAGGTCTACAATGAGCAGTTCTTC. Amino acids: CASSLQVYNEQFF.

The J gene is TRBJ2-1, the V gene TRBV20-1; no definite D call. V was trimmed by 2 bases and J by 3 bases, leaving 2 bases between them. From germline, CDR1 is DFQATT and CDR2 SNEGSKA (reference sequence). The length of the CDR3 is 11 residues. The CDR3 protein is CSARIYNEQFF. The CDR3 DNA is TGCAGTGCTAGAATCTACAATGAGCAGTTCTTC.

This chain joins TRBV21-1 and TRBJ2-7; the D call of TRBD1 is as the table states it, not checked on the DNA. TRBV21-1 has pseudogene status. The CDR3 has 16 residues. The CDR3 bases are TGTGCCAGCAGCTCTCCCCCCGGGACACAATACTACGAGCAGTACTTC. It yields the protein CASSSPPGTQYYEQYF.

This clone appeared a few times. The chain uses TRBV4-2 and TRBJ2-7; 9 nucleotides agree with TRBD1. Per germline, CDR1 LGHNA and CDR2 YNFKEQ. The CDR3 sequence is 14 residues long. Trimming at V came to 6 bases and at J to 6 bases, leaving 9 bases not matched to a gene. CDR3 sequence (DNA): TGTGCCAGCAGTCTTGTCGGGACAGGGAGCGAGCAGTACTTC. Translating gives CASSLVGTGSEQYF.

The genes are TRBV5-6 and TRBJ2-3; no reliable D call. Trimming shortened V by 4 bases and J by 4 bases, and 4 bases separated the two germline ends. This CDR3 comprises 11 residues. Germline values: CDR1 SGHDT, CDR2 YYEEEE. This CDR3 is CASSQADTQYF. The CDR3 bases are TGTGCCAGCAGCCAAGCAGATACGCAGTATTTT. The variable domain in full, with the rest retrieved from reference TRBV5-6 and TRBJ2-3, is DAGVTQSPTHLIKTRGQQVTLRCSPKSGHDTVSWYQQALGQGPQFIFQYYEEEERQRGNFPDRFSGHQFPNYSSELNVNALLLGDSALYLCASSQADTQYFGPGTRLTVL.

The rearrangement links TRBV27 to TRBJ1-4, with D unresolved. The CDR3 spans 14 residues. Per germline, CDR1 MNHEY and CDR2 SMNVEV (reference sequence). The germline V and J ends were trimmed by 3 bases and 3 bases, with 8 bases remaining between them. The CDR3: CASSFRLPNEKLFF. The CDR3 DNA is TGTGCCAGCAGTTTCAGGCTACCTAATGAAAAACTGTTTTTT.

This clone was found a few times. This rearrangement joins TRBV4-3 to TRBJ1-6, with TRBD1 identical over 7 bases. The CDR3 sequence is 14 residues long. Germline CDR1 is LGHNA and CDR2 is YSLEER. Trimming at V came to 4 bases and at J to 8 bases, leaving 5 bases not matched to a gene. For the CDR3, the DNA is TGCGCCAGCAGCCGACAGGGCTTAGATTCACCCCTCCACTTT. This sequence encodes CASSRQGLDSPLHF.

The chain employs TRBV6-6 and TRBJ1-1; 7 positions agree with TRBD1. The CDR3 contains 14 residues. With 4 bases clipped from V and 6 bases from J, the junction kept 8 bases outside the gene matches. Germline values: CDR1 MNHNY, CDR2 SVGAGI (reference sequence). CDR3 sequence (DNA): TGTGCCAGCAGTTTTCTACTCGACAGGGCTGAAGCTTTCTTT. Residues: CASSFLLDRAEAFF.

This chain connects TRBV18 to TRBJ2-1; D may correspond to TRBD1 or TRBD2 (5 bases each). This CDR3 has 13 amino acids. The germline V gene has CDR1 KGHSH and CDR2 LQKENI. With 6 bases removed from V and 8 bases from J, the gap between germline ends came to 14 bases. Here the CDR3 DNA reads TGTGCCAGCTCTCCCCAACGGGGCGATGAGCAGTTCTTC. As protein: CASSPQRGDEQFF.

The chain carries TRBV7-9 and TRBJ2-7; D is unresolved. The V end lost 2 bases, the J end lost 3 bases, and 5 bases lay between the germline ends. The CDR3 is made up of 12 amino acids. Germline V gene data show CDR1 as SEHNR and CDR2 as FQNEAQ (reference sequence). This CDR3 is CASSLILYEQYF. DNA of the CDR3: TGTGCCAGCAGCTTAATCCTCTACGAGCAGTACTTC.

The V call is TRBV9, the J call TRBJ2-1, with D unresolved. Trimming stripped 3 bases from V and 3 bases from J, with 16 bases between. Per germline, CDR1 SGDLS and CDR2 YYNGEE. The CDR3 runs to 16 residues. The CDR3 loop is CASSARAYPIYNEQFF. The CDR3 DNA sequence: TGTGCCAGCAGCGCCCGGGCCTACCCCATCTACAATGAGCAGTTCTTC.

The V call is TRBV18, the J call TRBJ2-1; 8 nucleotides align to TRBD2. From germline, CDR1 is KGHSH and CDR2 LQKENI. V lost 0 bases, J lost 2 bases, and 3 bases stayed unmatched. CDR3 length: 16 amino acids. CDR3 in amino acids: CASSPPTSGAYNEQFF. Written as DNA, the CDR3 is TGTGCCAGCTCACCACCAACTAGCGGTGCCTACAATGAGCAGTTCTTC.

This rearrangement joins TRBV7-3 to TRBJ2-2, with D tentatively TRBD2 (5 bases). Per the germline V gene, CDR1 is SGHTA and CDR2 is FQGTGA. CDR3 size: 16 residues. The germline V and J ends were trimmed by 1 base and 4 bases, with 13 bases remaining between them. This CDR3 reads CASSLNPLATTGELFF. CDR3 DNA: TGTGCCAGCAGCTTAAACCCGCTAGCCACCACCGGGGAGCTGTTTTTT.

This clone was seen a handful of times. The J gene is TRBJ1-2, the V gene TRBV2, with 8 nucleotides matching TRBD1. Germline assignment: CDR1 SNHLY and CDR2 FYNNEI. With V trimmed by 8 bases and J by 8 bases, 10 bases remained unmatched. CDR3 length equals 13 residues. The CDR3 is CASADRGLRGYTF. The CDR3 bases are TGTGCCAGCGCCGACAGGGGATTGAGAGGCTACACCTTC.

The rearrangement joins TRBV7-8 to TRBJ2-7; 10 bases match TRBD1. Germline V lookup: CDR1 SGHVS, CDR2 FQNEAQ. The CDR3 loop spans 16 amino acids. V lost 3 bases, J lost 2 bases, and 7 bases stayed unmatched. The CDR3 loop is CASSLAWGQGTYEQYF. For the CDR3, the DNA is TGTGCCAGCAGCTTGGCCTGGGGACAGGGGACCTACGAGCAGTACTTC. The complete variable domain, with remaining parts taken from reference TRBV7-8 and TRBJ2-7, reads GAGVSQSPRYKVAKRGQDVALRCDPISGHVSLFWYQQALGQGPEFLTYFQNEAQLDKSGLPSDRFFAERPEGSVSTLKIQRTQQEDSAVYLCASSLAWGQGTYEQYFGPGTRLTVT.

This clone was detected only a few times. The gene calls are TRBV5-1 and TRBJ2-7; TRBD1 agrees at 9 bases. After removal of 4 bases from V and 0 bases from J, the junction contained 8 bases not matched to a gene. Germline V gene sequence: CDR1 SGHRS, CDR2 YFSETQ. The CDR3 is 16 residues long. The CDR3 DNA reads TGCGCCAGCAGCCCCCAGAGACAGGGGGTCTCCTACGAGCAGTACTTC. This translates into CASSPQRQGVSYEQYF.

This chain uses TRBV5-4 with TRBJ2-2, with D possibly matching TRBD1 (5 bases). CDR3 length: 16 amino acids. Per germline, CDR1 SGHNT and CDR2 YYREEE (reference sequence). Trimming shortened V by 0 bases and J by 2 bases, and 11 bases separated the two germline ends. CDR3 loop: CASSLARQGNTGELFF. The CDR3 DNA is TGTGCCAGCAGCTTGGCTAGGCAGGGAAACACCGGGGAGCTGTTTTTT. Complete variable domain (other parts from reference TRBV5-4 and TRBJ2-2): ETGVTQSPTHLIKTRGQQVTLRCSSQSGHNTVSWYQQALGQGPQFIFQYYREEENGRGNFPPRFSGLQFPNYSSELNVNALELDDSALYLCASSLARQGNTGELFFGEGSRLTVL.

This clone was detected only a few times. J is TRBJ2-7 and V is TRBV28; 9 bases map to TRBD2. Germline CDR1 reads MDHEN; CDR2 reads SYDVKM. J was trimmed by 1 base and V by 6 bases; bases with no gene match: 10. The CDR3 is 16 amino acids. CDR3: CASSTASGVPSYEQYF. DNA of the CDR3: TGTGCCAGCAGCACCGCTAGCGGGGTACCGTCCTACGAGCAGTACTTC.

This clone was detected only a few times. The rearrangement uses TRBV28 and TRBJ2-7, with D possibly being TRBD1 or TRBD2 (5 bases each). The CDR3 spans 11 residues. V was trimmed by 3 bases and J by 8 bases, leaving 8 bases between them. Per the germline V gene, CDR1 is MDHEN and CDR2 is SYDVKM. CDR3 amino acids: CASSFGGKQYF. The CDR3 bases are TGTGCCAGCAGTTTTGGGGGAAAGCAGTACTTC. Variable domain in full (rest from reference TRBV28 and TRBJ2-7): DVKVTQSSRYLVKRTGEKVFLECVQDMDHENMFWYRQDPGLGLRLIYFSYDVKMKEKGDIPEGYSVSREKKERFSLILESASTNQTSMYLCASSFGGKQYFGPGTRLTVT.

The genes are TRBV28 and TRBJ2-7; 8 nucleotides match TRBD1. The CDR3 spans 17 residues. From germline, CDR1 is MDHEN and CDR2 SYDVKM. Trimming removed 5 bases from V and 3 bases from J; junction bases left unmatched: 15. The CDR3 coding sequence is TGTGCCAGCAGTACCCCTTCAGGGGGCACGGCCCTCTACGAGCAGTACTTC. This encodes CASSTPSGGTALYEQYF. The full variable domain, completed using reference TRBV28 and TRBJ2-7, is DVKVTQSSRYLVKRTGEKVFLECVQDMDHENMFWYRQDPGLGLRLIYFSYDVKMKEKGDIPEGYSVSREKKERFSLILESASTNQTSMYLCASSTPSGGTALYEQYFGPGTRLTVT.

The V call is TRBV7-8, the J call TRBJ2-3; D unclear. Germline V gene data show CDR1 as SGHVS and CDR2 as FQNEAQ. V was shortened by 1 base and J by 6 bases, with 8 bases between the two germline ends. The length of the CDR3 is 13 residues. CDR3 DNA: TGTGCCAGCAGCTTAGGGGTATTGGATACGCAGTATTTT. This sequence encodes CASSLGVLDTQYF.

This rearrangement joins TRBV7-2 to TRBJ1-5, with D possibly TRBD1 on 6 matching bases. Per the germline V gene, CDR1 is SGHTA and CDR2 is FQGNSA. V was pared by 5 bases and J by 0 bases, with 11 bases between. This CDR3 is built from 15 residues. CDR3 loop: CASSPRGYSNQPQHF. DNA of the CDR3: TGTGCCAGCAGCCCCAGGGGCTATAGCAATCAGCCCCAGCATTTT. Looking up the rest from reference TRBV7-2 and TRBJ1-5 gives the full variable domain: GAGVSQSPSNKVTEKGKDVELRCDPISGHTALYWYRQSLGQGLEFLIYFQGNSAPDKSGLPSDRFSAERTGGSVSTLTIQRTQQEDSAVYLCASSPRGYSNQPQHFGDGTRLSIL.

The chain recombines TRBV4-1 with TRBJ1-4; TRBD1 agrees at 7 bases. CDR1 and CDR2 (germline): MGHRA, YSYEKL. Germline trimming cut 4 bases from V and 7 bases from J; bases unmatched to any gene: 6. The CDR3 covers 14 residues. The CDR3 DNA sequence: TGCGCCAGCAGCCTACAGGGGTTAGGTGAAAAACTGTTTTTT. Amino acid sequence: CASSLQGLGEKLFF.

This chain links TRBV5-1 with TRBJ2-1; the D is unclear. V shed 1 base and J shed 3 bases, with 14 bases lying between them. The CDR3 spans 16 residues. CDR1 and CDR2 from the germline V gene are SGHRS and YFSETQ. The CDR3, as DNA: TGCGCCAGCAGCTTGTCCCCTAGGATACACTACAATGAGCAGTTCTTC. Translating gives CASSLSPRIHYNEQFF.

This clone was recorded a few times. CDR3: CAWRRLAPDEQFF. In nucleotides, the CDR3 is TGTGCCTGGAGAAGACTAGCCCCCGATGAGCAGTTCTTC. The chain combines TRBV30 with TRBJ2-1; 7 bases are a match to TRBD2. Germline CDR1 reads GTSNPN; CDR2 reads SVGIG (reference sequence). J was trimmed by 8 bases and V by 3 bases; bases with no gene match: 7. The CDR3 spans 13 residues. The entire variable domain, with the rest obtained from reference TRBV30 and TRBJ2-1, is as follows: SQTIHQWPATLVQPVGSPLSLECTVEGTSNPNLYWYRQAAGRGLQLLFYSVGIGQISSEVPQNLSASRPQDRQFILSSKKLLLSDSGFYLCAWRRLAPDEQFFGPGTRLTVL.

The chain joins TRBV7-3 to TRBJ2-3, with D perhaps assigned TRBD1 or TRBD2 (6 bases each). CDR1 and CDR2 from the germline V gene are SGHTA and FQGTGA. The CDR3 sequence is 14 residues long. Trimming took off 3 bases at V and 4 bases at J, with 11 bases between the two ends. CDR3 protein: CASSLQRGADTQYF. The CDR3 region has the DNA TGTGCCAGCAGCTTGCAGAGGGGGGCAGATACGCAGTATTTT.

CDR3 residues: CASSLGRGGVYTQYF. In DNA, the CDR3 is TGTGCCAGCAGTTTAGGCAGGGGGGGCGTCTATACGCAGTATTTT. The gene calls are TRBV27 and TRBJ2-3; D might be TRBD1 or TRBD2, each matching 7 bases. CDR3 length equals 15 residues. V lost 2 bases, J lost 7 bases, and 16 bases lay in between. The germline CDR1 and CDR2 sequences are MNHEY and SMNVEV (reference sequence).

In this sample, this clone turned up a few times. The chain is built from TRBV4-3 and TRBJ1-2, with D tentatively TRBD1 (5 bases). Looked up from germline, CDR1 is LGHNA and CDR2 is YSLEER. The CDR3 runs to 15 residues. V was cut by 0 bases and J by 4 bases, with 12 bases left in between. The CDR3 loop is CASSQDVGGVYGYTF. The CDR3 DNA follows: TGCGCCAGCAGCCAAGATGTCGGGGGAGTCTATGGCTACACCTTC.